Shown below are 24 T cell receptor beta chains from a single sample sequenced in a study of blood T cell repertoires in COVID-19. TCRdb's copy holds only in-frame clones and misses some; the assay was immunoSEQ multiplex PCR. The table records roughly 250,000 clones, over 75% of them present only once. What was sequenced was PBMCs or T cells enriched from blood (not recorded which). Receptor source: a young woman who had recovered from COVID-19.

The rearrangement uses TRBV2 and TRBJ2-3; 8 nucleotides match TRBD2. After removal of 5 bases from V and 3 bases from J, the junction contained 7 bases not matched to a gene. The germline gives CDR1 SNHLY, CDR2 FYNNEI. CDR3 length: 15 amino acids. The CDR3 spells CASSLAGRVTDTQYF. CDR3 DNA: TGTGCCAGCAGTTTAGCGGGGCGGGTTACAGATACGCAGTATTTT.

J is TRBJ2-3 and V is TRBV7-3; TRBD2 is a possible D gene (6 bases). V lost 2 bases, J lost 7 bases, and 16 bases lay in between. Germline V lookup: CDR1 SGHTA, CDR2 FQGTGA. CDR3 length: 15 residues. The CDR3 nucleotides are TGTGCCAGCAGCTTAGATGTAGCAGGGAGGAATACGCAGTATTTT. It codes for CASSLDVAGRNTQYF. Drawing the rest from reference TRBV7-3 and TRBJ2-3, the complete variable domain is GAGVSQTPSNKVTEKGKYVELRCDPISGHTALYWYRQSLGQGPEFLIYFQGTGAADDSGLPNDRFFAVRPEGSVSTLKIQRTERGDSAVYLCASSLDVAGRNTQYFGPGTRLTVL.

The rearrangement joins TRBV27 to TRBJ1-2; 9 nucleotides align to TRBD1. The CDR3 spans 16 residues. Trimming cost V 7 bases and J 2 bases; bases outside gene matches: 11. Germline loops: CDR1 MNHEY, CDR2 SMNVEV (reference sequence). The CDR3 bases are TGTGCCAGCACCCAAATCGCGACAGGGGGGAACTATGGCTACACCTTC. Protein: CASTQIATGGNYGYTF.

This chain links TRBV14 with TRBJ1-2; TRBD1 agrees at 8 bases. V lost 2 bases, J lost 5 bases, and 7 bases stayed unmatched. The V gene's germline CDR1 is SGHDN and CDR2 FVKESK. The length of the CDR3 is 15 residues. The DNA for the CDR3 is TGTGCCAGCAGCCAACTTTTGACAGGGGCATATGGCTACACCTTC. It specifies CASSQLLTGAYGYTF.

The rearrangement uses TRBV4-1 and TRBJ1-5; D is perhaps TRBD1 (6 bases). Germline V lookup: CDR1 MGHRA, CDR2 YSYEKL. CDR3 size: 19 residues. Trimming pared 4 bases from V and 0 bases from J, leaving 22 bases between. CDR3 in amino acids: CASSPSKGPGAYSNQPQHF. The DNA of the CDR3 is TGCGCCAGCAGCCCTTCCAAAGGTCCAGGGGCCTATAGCAATCAGCCCCAGCATTTT.

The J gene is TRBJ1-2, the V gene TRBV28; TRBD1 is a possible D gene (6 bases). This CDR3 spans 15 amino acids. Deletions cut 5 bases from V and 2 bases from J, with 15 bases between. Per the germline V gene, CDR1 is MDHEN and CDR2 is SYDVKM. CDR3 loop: CASSVPLTGNYGYTF. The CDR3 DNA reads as TGTGCCAGCAGTGTTCCGCTTACAGGGAACTATGGCTACACCTTC.

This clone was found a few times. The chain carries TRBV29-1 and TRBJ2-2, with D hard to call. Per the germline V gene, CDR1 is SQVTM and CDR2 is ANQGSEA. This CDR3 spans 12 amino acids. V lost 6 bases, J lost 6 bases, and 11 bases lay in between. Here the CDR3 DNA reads TGCAGCGTCCAAACCCCGGCCGGGGAGCTGTTTTTT. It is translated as CSVQTPAGELFF.

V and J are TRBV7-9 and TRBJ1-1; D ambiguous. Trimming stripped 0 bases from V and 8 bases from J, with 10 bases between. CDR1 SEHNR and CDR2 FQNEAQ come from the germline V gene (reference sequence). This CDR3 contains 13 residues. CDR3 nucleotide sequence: TGTGCCAGCAGCTTAGCGGCGACGGGGGAAGCTTTCTTT. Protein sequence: CASSLAATGEAFF.

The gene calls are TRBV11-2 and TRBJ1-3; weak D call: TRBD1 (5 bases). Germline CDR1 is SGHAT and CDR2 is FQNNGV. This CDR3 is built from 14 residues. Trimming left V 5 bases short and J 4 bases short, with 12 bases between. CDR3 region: CASSMTGLGNTIYF. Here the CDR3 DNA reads TGTGCCAGCAGCATGACGGGACTCGGAAACACCATATATTTT.

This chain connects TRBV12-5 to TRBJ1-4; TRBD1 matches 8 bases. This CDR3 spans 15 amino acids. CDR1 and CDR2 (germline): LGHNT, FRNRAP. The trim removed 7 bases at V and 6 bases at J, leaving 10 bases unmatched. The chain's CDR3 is CASADTRGLHEKLFF. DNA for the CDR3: TGTGCTAGTGCCGATACCAGGGGGCTTCATGAAAAACTGTTTTTT.

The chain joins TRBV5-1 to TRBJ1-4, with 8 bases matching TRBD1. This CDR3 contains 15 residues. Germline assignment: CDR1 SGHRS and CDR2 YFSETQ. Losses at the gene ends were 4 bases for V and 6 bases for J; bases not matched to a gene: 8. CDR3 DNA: TGCGCCAGCAGCCGAGATCAGGGGGCTGATGAAAAACTGTTTTTT. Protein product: CASSRDQGADEKLFF.

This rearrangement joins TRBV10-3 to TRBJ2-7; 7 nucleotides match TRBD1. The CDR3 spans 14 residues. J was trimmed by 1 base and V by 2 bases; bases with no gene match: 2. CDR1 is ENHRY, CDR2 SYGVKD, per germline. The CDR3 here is CAISETGQSYEQYF. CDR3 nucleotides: TGTGCCATCAGTGAGACGGGACAGTCCTACGAGCAGTACTTC.

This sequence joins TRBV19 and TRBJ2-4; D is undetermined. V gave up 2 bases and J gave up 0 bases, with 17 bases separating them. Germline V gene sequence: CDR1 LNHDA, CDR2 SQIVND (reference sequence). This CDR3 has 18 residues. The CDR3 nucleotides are TGTGCCAGTAGTATAAGGATTGGCGGAGATGGAGCCAAAAACATTCAGTACTTC. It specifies CASSIRIGGDGAKNIQYF.

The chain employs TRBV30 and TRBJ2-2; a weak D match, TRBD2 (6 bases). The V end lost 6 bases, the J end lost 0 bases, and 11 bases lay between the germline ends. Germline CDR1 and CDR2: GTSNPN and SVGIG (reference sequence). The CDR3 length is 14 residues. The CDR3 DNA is TGTGCCTGTCGGGGGTCTTCGAACACCGGGGAGCTGTTTTTT. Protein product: CACRGSSNTGELFF.

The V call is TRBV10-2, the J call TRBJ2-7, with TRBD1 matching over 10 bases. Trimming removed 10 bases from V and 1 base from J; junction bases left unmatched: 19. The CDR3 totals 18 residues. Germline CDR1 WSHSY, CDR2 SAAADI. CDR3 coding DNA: TGCGCCACCCAGCCTTGGGACAGGGGCTTAGCAGGGTCCTACGAGCAGTACTTC. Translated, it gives CATQPWDRGLAGSYEQYF.

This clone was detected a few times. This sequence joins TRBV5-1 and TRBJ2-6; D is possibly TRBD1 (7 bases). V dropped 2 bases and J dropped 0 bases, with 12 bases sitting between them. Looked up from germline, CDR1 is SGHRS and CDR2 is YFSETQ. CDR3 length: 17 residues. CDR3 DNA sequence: TGCGCCAGCAGCTTCGGGAGACAGGGCTCTGGGGCCAACGTCCTGACTTTC. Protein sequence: CASSFGRQGSGANVLTF.

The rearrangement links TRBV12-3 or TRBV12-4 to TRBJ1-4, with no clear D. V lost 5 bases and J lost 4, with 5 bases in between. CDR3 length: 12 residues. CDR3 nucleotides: TGTGCCAGCAGTCCCAATAATGAAAAACTGTTTTTT. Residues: CASSPNNEKLFF.

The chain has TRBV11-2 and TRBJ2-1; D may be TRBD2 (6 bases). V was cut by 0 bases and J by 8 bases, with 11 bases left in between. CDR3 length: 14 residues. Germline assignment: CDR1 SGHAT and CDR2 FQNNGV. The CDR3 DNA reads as TGTGCCAGCAGCTTAGATGCACTAGCCCATGAGCAGTTCTTC. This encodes CASSLDALAHEQFF.

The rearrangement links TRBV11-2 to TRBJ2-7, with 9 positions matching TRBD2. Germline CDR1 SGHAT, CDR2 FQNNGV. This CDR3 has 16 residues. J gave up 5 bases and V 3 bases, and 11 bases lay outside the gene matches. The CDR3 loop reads CASSLTAFSGGDEQYF. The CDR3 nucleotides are TGTGCCAGCAGCTTGACAGCCTTTAGCGGGGGTGACGAGCAGTACTTC.

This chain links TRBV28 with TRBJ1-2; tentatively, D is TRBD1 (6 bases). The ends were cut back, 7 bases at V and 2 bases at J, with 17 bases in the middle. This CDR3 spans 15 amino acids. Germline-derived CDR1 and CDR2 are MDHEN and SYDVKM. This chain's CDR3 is CASTFQGSFNYGYTF. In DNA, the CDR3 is TGTGCCAGCACCTTCCAGGGGTCCTTCAACTATGGCTACACCTTC.

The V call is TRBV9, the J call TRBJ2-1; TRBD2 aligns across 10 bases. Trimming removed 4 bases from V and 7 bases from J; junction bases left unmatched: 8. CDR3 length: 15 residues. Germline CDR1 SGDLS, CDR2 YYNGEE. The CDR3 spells CASSPSGGAGNEQFF. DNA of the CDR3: TGTGCCAGCAGCCCGAGCGGGGGGGCCGGTAATGAGCAGTTCTTC.

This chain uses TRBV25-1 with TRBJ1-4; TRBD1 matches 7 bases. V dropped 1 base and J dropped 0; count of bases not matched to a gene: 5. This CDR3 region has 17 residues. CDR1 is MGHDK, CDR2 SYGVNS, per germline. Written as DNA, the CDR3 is TGTGCCAGCAGTGAATTCGGGACAGACACAACTAATGAAAAACTGTTTTTT. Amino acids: CASSEFGTDTTNEKLFF.

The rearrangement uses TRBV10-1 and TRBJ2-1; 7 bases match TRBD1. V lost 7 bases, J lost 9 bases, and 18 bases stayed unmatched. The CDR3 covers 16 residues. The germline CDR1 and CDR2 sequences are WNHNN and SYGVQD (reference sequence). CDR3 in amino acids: CASIPTRGRFNCEQFF. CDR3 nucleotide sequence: TGCGCCAGCATTCCTACAAGGGGGCGCTTTAATTGTGAGCAGTTCTTC.

The CDR3 DNA reads TGTGCCAGCAGTTCACCCAGGGGGCCGTCCCCCGATACGCAGTATTTT. Protein product: CASSSPRGPSPDTQYF. The chain couples TRBV28 to TRBJ2-3, with 8 bases matching TRBD1. CDR1 is MDHEN and CDR2 is SYDVKM in the germline V gene. V gave up 4 bases and J gave up 6 bases; unmatched junction bases: 12. The length of the CDR3 is 16 residues.